This note documents a single T cell receptor (beta chain) sequence. The data are from a study of shared clonotypes between healthy human individuals. Deep-level settings were used for running the assay. Once extracted for a subset, genomic DNA was divided evenly among several immunoSEQ plates. Here immunoSEQ multiplex PCR was the method, and the copy in TCRdb shows in-frame clones only, minus some. The profile shows 2 million to 3 million clones, under 95% of them singletons. Germline V lookup: CDR1 SGHRS, CDR2 YFSETQ. Trimming pared 4 bases from V and 4 bases from J, leaving 15 bases between. This CDR3 has 14 residues.

Sequencing used naive CD4+ T cells from PBMCs. Subset reported: CD45RA+ positively selected. This receptor was identified in a man between 18 and 29 years old in good health. Some clones in this sample may be carry-over from other donors' samples. V gene TRBV5-1 combines with J gene TRBJ2-7, with D unresolved. The CDR3 sequence is CASSPPTQIYEQYF. The CDR3, as DNA: TGCGCCAGCAGCCCCCCTACCCAGATTTACGAGCAGTACTTC.